Below, one T cell receptor beta chain is given with its context. The antigen remains unidentified. Isolated RNA was reverse transcribed into cDNA used as the sequencing template. The method was immunoSEQ multiplex PCR; TCRdb's version includes in-frame clones alone and lacks a portion of them. The repertoire holds around 100,000 clones, with 50% to 75% as singletons. Indicated treatment: oral pan-JAK inhibitor, 5-10 mg twice daily. The study team obtained lesional scalp punch biopsies and peripheral blood from alopecia areata patients. The data originate from a study of CD8+ T cells in alopecia areata. In the study overall: The share of scalp area affected provided the severity score for treated patients.

Study-wide points: Many expanded lesional clones stayed in scalp and blood while on tofacitinib. For patients receiving tofacitinib, scalp clonality and expanded CD8+ clones among the top 100 significantly decreased.

This sequence was found in a human donor with alopecia areata. Sequencing was performed on CD8+ T cells sorted from blood, taken at week 24, from a patient treated with tofacitinib.

CDR3 sequence (DNA): TGTGCCAGCAGTTTATCGAGAGGGCTCCTGACCTACGAGCAGTACTTC. It codes for CASSLSRGLLTYEQYF. The V gene is TRBV27, the J gene TRBJ2-7; tentatively, D is TRBD2 (5 bases). V lost 0 bases and J 2 bases, leaving 14 bases between the germline ends. Germline V gene sequence: CDR1 MNHEY, CDR2 SMNVEV (reference sequence). This CDR3 has 16 residues.